Listed below are T cell receptor beta chains from one sample, sequenced in a study of T cells in Graves' hyperthyroidism and ophthalmopathy. TCRdb fed the multiplex PCR reads into MiXCR, producing one record per CDR3 protein. This table has hundreds of thousands of distinct CDR3 sequences, about 19% appearing once. Sequenced sample: blood. Every receptor here comes from a man aged 50 to 59 with Graves' ophthalmopathy. Both conserved end residues are part of each CDR3. The D gene is left open where the match is weak. For some rows the clone size is stated as once, few or many, or as a class when expanded; others skip it.

D,size,J,V,DNA,CDR3
TRBD2,many,TRBJ2-1,TRBV5-1,TGCGCCAGCAGCTTGGGAAGCGGGAGTATCAATGAGCAGTTCTTC,CASSLGSGSINEQFF
NA,NA,TRBJ1-4,TRBV7-8,TGTGCCAGCAGCTTAGACCTGGGGGATGGTGAAAAACTGTTTTTT,CASSLDLGDGEKLFF
TRBD2,many,TRBJ2-5,TRBV12-3/TRBV12-4,TGTGCCAGCAGTTCCAAGACTAGCGGGAGCGGTGAGACCCAGTACTTC,CASSSKTSGSGETQYF
TRBD2,many,TRBJ2-1,TRBV6-1,TGTGCCAGCAGTGAAATGGCGGGAGGGTACAATGAGCAGTTCTTC,CASSEMAGGYNEQFF
TRBD2,NA,TRBJ2-1,TRBV3-1,TGTGCCAGCAGCCAATCTCCAACTAGCGGTATCCAGTTCTTC,CASSQSPTSGIQFF
TRBD1,many,TRBJ1-2,TRBV29-1,TGCAGCGTTGCGCGCGGGACAGGGGGCGGGGGCTACACCTTC,CSVARGTGGGGYTF
NA,NA,TRBJ1-6,TRBV10-3,TGTGCCATCAGTGATCCTAATTCACCCCTCCACTTT,CAISDPNSPLHF
NA,many,TRBJ2-7,TRBV7-8,TGTGCCAGCAGCTTCGGGACTTACGAGCAGTACTTC,CASSFGTYEQYF
NA,many,TRBJ1-1,TRBV5-1,TGCGCCAGCAGCGTCACGTACATGAACACTGAAGCTTTCTTT,CASSVTYMNTEAFF
TRBD1,NA,TRBJ2-1,TRBV3-1,TGTGCCAGCAGCTCCGACAGGGAAAGGGGAGATGAGCAGTTCTTC,CASSSDRERGDEQFF
NA,many,TRBJ2-7,TRBV27,TGTGCCAGCAGTTTAGGCCAGTGGGGGATTTACGAGCAGTACTTC,CASSLGQWGIYEQYF
TRBD1,NA,TRBJ2-1,TRBV7-9,TGTGCCAGCAGCTCCGGGACAGGGCCCGCCTACAATGAGCAGTTCTTC,CASSSGTGPAYNEQFF
NA,many,TRBJ2-7,TRBV28,TGTGCCAGCACCCTGAGGGGTTTGGGCTACGAGCAGTACTTC,CASTLRGLGYEQYF
NA,many,TRBJ1-5,TRBV20-1,TGCAGTGCTAGGAGCAGTTCGGTATCTAGCAATCAGCCCCAGCATTTT,CSARSSSVSSNQPQHF
NA,few,TRBJ2-7,TRBV30,TGTGCCTGGAGTCCACCAGCCTACGAGCAGTACTTC,CAWSPPAYEQYF
NA,few,TRBJ1-5,TRBV28,TGTGCCAGCAGAAAAGAGGCCGGGGGAAATCAGCCCCAGCATTTT,CASRKEAGGNQPQHF
NA,NA,TRBJ2-2,TRBV7-9,TGTGCCAGCAGATCCAGTGATTTCGCCGGGGAGCTGTTTTTT,CASRSSDFAGELFF
NA,many,TRBJ2-5,TRBV2,TGTGCCAGCAGTGAAAGGCAGGGGAAAGAGACCCAGTACTTC,CASSERQGKETQYF
NA,NA,TRBJ2-3,TRBV5-4,TGTGCCAGCAGCCCGGGGCGGGGCCTAAGCACAGATACGCAGTATTTT,CASSPGRGLSTDTQYF
TRBD1,few,TRBJ2-1,TRBV5-1,TGCGCCAGCAGCCCCGGGACAGGGTGGACCCACAATGAGCAGTTCTTC,CASSPGTGWTHNEQFF
NA,many,TRBJ1-1,TRBV28,TGTGCCAGCAGTTTATATTCGGAGCCGAACACTGAAGCTTTCTTT,CASSLYSEPNTEAFF
TRBD2,many,TRBJ2-5,TRBV27,TGTGCCAGCAGACGGACTAGCGGACAAGAGACCCAGTACTTC,CASRRTSGQETQYF
TRBD2,few,TRBJ2-3,TRBV24-1,TGTGCCACCAGTGATTTGCCAGCGGGGGAGTACACAGATACGCAGTATTTT,CATSDLPAGEYTDTQYF
TRBD2,NA,TRBJ2-1,TRBV7-9,TGTGCCAGCAGCCCAACTAGCGCTAGCGGGATTGAGCAGTTCTTC,CASSPTSASGIEQFF
TRBD2,NA,TRBJ2-1,TRBV7-9,TGTGCCAGCAGCGTAACTAGCGGGAGGGCCAATGAGCAGTCCTTC,CASSVTSGRANEQSF
TRBD1,many,TRBJ2-7,TRBV30,TGTGCCTGGAGTGTTTCATCCGGACAGGGTTACGAGCAGTACTTC,CAWSVSSGQGYEQYF
NA,few,TRBJ2-2,TRBV6-2/TRBV6-3,TGTGCCACCAGGGGAGGGGAGCTGTTTTTT,CATRGGELFF
NA,many,TRBJ1-2,TRBV2,TGTGCCAGCAGTGACCCGCGGGGCAAGGGCTACACCTTC,CASSDPRGKGYTF
NA,NA,TRBJ1-6,TRBV27,TGTGCCAGCAGTTTTTCAAATCCGGGCAATTCACCCCTCCACTTT,CASSFSNPGNSPLHF
TRBD1,few,TRBJ2-7,TRBV9,TGTGCCAGCAGCGCCGGGACAGTACCCGAGCAGTACTTC,CASSAGTVPEQYF
TRBD2,few,TRBJ2-5,TRBV19,TGTGCCAGTAGTATTGGGCTAGCGGGAGGGGAGACCCAGTACTTC,CASSIGLAGGETQYF
NA,NA,TRBJ2-1,TRBV7-6,TGTGCCAGCAGCCCAGAATACTCCTACAATGAGCAGTTCTTC,CASSPEYSYNEQFF
TRBD1,few,TRBJ1-5,TRBV20-1,TGCAGTGCAAACAGGGGGCGATCGGGCAATCAGCCCCAGCATTTT,CSANRGRSGNQPQHF